This T cell receptor beta chain stems from a study of PD-1 blockade in classical Hodgkin lymphoma. Study background: Every 2 weeks, patients got 3 mg/kg intravenous nivolumab. Broader study findings: Complete responders' baseline diversity resembled that of newly diagnosed patients. CD4+ TCR diversity rose significantly by C4D1, and CD8+ TCR diversity did not. Sources of repertoire differences remain undefined, possibly disease activity or prior therapy.

Worth noting for this clone: Antigen unknown.

The CDR3 spans 12 residues. V was clipped by 4 bases and J by 10 bases, with 11 bases between them. Per the germline V gene, CDR1 is SGHDT and CDR2 is YYEEEE. Time point: cycle 4 day 1 (C4D1), after about 6 weeks of nivolumab. Patients all relapsed after autologous stem cell transplantation, and there was variation in brentuximab vedotin exposure. Sequenced by immunoSEQ multiplex PCR; TCRdb stores in-frame clones only, minus some. This sample has about 28,000 clones; around 80% occur once, and the top ten carry about 16%. This receptor was obtained from a human donor with classical Hodgkin lymphoma. Sequenced here: peripheral blood mononuclear cells (PBMCs), sampled before the fourth cycle of nivolumab. The V call is TRBV5-6, the J call TRBJ1-4, with D perhaps TRBD1 (6 bases). The CDR3 here is CASSTGQRKLFF. Written as DNA, the CDR3 is TGTGCCAGCAGCACCGGACAGAGAAAACTGTTTTTT. The variable domain in full, with the rest retrieved from reference TRBV5-6 and TRBJ1-4, is DAGVTQSPTHLIKTRGQQVTLRCSPKSGHDTVSWYQQALGQGPQFIFQYYEEEERQRGNFPDRFSGHQFPNYSSELNVNALLLGDSALYLCASSTGQRKLFFGSGTQLSVL.